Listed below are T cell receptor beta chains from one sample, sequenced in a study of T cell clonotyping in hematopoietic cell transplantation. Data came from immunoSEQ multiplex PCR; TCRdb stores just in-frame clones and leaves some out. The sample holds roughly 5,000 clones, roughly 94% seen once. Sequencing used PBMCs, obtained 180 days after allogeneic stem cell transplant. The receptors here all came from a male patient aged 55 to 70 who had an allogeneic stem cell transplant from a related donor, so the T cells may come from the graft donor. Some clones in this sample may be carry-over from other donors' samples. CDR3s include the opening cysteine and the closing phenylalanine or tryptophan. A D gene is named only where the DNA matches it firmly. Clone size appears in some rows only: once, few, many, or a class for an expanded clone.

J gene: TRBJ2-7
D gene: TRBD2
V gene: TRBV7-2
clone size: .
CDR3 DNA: TGTGCCAGCAGCTTAGACGGAGCTAGCGGGGGGGCAGGCGAGCAGTACTTC
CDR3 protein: CASSLDGASGGAGEQYF

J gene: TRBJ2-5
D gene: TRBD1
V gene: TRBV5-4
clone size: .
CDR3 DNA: TGTGCCAGCAGCTGGACCCAGGGGGTCTCAAGTCGGACCCAGTACTTC
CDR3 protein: CASSWTQGVSSRTQYF

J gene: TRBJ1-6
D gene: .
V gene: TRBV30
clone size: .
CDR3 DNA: TGTGCCTGGAGCGAGAATTCACCCCTCCACTTT
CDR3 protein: CAWSENSPLHF

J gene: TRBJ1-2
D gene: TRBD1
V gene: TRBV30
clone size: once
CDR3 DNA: TGTGCCTGGACCCTCAGGGGGGTCGGAGGCTACACCTTC
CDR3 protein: CAWTLRGVGGYTF

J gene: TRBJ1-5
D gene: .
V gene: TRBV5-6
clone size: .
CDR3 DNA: TGTGCCAGCAGCTTACAGACCAATCAGCCCCAGCATTTT
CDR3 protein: CASSLQTNQPQHF

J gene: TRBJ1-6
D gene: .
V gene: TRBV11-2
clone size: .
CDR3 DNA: TGTGCCAGCAGCCCCCCCCTCCACTTT
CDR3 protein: CASSPPLHF

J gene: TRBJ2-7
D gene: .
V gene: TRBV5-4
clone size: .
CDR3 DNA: TGTGCCAGCAGTGGGGACGGGAGCTCCTACGAGCAGTACTTC
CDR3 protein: CASSGDGSSYEQYF

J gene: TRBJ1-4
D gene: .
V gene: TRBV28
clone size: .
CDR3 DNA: TGTGCCAGCCACAGCGCAACTAATGAAAAACTGTTTTTT
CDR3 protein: CASHSATNEKLFF

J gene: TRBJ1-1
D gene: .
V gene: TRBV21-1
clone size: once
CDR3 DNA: TGTGCCAGCAGCAAAAGGGGGGACAGTCGCACTGAAGCTTTCTTT
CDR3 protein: CASSKRGDSRTEAFF

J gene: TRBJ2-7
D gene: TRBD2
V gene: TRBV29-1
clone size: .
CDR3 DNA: TGCAGCGTTAGGGAGGGGCTCTTCTACGAGCAGTACTTC
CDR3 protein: CSVREGLFYEQYF

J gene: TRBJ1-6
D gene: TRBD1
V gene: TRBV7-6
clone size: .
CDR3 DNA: TGTGCCAGCAGCTTGATTGGGACAGGGGATTCACCCCTCCACTTT
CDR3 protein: CASSLIGTGDSPLHF

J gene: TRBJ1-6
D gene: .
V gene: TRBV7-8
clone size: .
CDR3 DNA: TGTGCCAGCAGCTTAAAAATAGGCTGGGGCAATTCACCCCTCCACTTT
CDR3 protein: CASSLKIGWGNSPLHF

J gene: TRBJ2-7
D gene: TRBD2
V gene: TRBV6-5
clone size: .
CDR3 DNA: TGTGCCAGCAGTTCGGCAGCGGGGGCCCTCTACGAGCAGTACTTC
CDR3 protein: CASSSAAGALYEQYF

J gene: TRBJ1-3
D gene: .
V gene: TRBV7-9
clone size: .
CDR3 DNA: TGTGCCAGCAGCTTAGCGACCGGGCTCTCTGGAAACACCATATATTTT
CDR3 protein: CASSLATGLSGNTIYF

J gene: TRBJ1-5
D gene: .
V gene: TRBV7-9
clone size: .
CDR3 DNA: TGTGCCAGCAGCCCCCCGGGGGCCAATCAGCCCCAGCATTTT
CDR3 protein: CASSPPGANQPQHF

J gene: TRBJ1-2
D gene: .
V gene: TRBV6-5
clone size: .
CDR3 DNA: TGTGCCAGCAGTCCAACCGGCATGGGCTACACCTTC
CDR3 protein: CASSPTGMGYTF

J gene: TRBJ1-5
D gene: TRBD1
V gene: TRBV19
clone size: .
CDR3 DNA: TGTGCCAGTAGTATCGGACAGGGTGGTCAGCCCCAGCATTTT
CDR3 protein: CASSIGQGGQPQHF

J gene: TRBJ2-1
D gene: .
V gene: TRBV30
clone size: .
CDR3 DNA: TGTGCCTGGAGGACAGCGGGCCGCTACAATGAGCAGTTCTTC
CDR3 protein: CAWRTAGRYNEQFF

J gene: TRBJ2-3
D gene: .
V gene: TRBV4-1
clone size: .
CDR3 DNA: TGCGCCAGCAGCCAAGAGATAGGGAGCACAGATACGCAGTATTTT
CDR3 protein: CASSQEIGSTDTQYF

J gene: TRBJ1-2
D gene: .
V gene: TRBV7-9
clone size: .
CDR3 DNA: TGTGCCAGCAGCTTGAAGACGGCCTATGGCTACACCTTC
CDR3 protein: CASSLKTAYGYTF

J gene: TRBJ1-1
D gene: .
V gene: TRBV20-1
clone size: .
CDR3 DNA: TGCAGTATCGTGAGGGGTGAAGCTTTCTTT
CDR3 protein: CSIVRGEAFF

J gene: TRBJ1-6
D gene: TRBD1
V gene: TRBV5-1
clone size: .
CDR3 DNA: TGCGCCAGCAGCCCCTGGCAGGGGGCAGGATCACCCCTCCACTTT
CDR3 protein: CASSPWQGAGSPLHF

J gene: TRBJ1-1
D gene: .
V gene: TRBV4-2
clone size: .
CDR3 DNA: TGTGCCAGCAGCCAAGTTGGGGAGGAAGCTTTCTTT
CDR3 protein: CASSQVGEEAFF

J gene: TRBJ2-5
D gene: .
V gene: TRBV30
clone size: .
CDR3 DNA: TGTGCCTGCAGACTGTACCAAGAGACCCAGTACTTC
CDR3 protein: CACRLYQETQYF

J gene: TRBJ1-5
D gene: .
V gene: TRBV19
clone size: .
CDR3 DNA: TGTGCCAGTAGTGCCCGGGGGGGAATCAATCAGCCCCAGCATTTT
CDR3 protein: CASSARGGINQPQHF